This T cell receptor (beta chain) was recorded in a study of tumor T cells in aggressive B-cell lymphoma. The repertoire was sequenced with immunoSEQ multiplex PCR; TCRdb's copy has only in-frame clones and lacks some. The data contain just under 10,000 clones, approximately 85% of them singletons. CDR1 is MDHEN, CDR2 SYDVKM, per germline. Losses at the gene ends were 6 bases for V and 4 bases for J; bases not matched to a gene: 8. There are 15 residues in the CDR3. The chain has TRBV28 and TRBJ2-1; 8 nucleotides align to TRBD2. The sequence came from an adult with diffuse large B cell lymphoma. The source material was tumor tissue. The CDR3 DNA is TGTGCCAGCAGGGCAGCGGGAGTAGCTTACAATGAGCAGTTCTTC. This encodes CASRAAGVAYNEQFF.